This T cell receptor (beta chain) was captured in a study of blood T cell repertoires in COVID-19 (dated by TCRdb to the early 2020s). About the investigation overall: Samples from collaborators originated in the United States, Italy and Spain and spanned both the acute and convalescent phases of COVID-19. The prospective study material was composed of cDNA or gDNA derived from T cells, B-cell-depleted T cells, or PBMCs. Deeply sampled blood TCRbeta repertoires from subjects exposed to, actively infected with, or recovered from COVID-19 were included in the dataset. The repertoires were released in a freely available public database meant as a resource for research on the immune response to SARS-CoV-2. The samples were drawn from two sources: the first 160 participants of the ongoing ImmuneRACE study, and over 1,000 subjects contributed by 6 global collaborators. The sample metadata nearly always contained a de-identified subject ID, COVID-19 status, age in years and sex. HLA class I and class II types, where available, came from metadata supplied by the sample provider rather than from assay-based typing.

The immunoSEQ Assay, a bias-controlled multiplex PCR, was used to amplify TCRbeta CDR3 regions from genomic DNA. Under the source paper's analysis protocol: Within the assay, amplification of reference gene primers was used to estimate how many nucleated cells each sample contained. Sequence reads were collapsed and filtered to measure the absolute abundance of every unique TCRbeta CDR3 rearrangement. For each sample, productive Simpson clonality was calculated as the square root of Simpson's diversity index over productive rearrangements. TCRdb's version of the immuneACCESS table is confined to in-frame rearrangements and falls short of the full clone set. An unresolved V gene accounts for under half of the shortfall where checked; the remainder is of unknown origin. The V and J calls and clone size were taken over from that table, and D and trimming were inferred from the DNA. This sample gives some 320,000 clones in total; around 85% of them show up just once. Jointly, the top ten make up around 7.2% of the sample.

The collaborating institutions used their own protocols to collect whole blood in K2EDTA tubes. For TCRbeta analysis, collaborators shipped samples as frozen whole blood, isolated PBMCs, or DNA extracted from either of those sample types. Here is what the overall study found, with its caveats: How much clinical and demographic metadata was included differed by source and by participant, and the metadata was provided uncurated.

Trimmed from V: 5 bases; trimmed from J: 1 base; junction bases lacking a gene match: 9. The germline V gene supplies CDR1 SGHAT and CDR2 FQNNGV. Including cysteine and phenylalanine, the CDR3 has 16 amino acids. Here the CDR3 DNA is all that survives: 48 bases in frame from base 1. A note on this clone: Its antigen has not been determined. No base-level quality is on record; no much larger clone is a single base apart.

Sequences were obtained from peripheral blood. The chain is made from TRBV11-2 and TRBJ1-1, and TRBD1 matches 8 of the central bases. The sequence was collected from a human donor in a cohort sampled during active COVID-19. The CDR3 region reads CASSMWWGTGNTEAFF. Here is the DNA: TGTGCCAGCAGCATGTGGTGGGGGACAGGGAACACTGAAGCTTTCTTT.